This T cell receptor (beta chain) appears in the sequencing data of a study of blood T cell repertoires in COVID-19. Study background: Collection of acute and convalescent COVID-19 samples took place in the United States, Italy and Spain. Sources were T cells, B-cell-depleted T cells, or PBMCs; the material itself was cDNA or gDNA.

In the authors' workflow: Quantification of nucleated cells was approximated via reference gene primer amplification. Sequenced by immunoSEQ multiplex PCR; TCRdb stores in-frame clones only, minus some. V, J and clone size were drawn from that table, and D and trimming were deduced from the DNA. The table has approximately 240,000 clones, around 90% seen once. It was during active infection that Seattle patients were enrolled and then longitudinally followed. The germline V gene has CDR1 WNHNN and CDR2 SYGVQD (reference sequence). The CDR3 length is 16 residues. J lost 6 bases, V lost 1 base, and 8 bases had no gene match.

The sequenced sample consisted of peripheral blood. The rearrangement joins TRBV10-1 to TRBJ2-1; 8 bases match TRBD2. The source is a man aged 30-40 years with COVID-19, enrolled during active disease. CDR3 sequence reads: CASSEYRRGAANEQFF. Written as DNA, the CDR3 is TGCGCCAGCAGTGAGTACCGGCGGGGGGCCGCCAATGAGCAGTTCTTC.